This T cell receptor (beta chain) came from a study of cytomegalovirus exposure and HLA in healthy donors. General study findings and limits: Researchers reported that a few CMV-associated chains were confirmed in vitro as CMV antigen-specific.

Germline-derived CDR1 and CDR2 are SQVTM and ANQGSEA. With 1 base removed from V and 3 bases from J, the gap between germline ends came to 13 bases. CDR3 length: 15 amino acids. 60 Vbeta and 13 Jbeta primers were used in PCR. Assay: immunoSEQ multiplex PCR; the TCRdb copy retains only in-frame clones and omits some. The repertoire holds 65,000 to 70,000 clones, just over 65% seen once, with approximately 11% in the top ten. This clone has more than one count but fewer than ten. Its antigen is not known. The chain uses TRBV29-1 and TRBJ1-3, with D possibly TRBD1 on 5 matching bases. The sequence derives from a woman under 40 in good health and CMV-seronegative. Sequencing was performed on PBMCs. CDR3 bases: TGCAGCGTTGAAGGCCCCGGGGGGATTGGAAACACCATATATTTT. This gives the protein CSVEGPGGIGNTIYF.